This T cell receptor beta chain is drawn from a study of Ad26.COV2.S vaccination and SARS-CoV-2 variants (dated by TCRdb to 2020 to 2022). Concerning the study at large: Vaccine-arm donors came from COV1001, a multicentre, randomized, double-blind, placebo-controlled phase I-IIa trial of Ad26.COV2.S in healthy adults. TCRbeta repertoire sequencing served as the tool for gauging how specific and how broad the SARS-CoV-2-reactive T cell receptors were following Ad26.COV2.S vaccination. Blinding of investigators to trial group allocation was maintained during experiments and outcome assessment. Ad26.COV2.S was administered intramuscularly at a dose of 5x10^10 or 1x10^11 viral particles, either as one shot or as two shots given 56 days apart. The TCR-sequenced set comprised around 30 samples: some 19 Ad26.COV2.S vaccine recipients, 5 placebo recipients and 8 SARS-CoV-2 convalescent individuals. Trial participants were randomized into five groups of five: low-dose or high-dose Ad26.COV2.S given once or twice, or placebo on both occasions. Points the paper makes about the study in general: Spike-specific TCR breadth was higher in Ad26.COV2.S recipients than in placebo recipients (P = 0.0014). After vaccination, substantial breadth of spike-specific CD8+ and CD4+ T cell responses was reported. The study was not powered for comparison of responses between vaccine doses or regimens. Vaccine and placebo recipients had similar non-spike TCR breadth, a finding consistent with the vaccine containing only spike. The authors noted that total T cell responses may have been underestimated by the TCR breadth and depth analyses.

What the treatment or condition label conveys for this sample: some 20 received Ad26.COV2.S at low or high dose, single or two shots; about 5 received placebo; per-sample allocation not given. For vaccine and placebo recipients, the sequenced repertoires came from samples collected on day 63 after the first injection. Between 29 July and 7 August 2020, Cohort 1b enrolled about 27 adults aged 18-55 years at one site in Boston, USA. As a vaccine, Ad26.COV2.S was a replication-incompetent adenovirus type 26 vector that expressed a prefusion-stabilized SARS-CoV-2 spike protein derived from the original Wuhan strain. TCRbeta CDR3 regions were sequenced with the immunoSEQ Assay. After extraction, genomic DNA underwent amplification by bias-controlled multiplex PCR, followed by high-throughput sequencing. The study's processing was this. To quantify the absolute abundance of each unique TCRbeta CDR3 region, sequences were collapsed and filtered. T cell fraction was estimated by normalization of TCRbeta template counts to usable DNA, with usable DNA being measured through amplification of reference genes present in all nucleated cells. Repertoire TCRs were annotated as SARS-CoV-2-specific when V gene, CDR3 amino acid sequence and J gene were exactly matched to a known reactive TCR set. MIRA supplied the reference SARS-CoV-2 TCR set, which was filtered for enrichment in COVID-19-positive ImmuneCODE repertoires so that public or cross-reactive TCRs were removed. Using the MIRA antigens, annotated TCRs were further analysed by specific ORF or by position within an ORF. Depth was the summed frequency of annotated unique rearrangements, while breadth was defined as annotated unique rearrangements over total unique productive rearrangements. Two-sided Wilcoxon rank-sum tests were applied when comparing TCR breadth between groups. TCRdb provides this immuneACCESS table in a form limited to in-frame rearrangements. Some clones are lacking; in checked studies, under half of them reflect an unresolved V gene, and why the rest are absent is not known. That table furnishes V, J and clone size, whereas the DNA furnished D and trimming. The table for this sample lists hundreds of thousands of clones; more than 85% of them were counted only once. The ten largest clones add up to approximately 5% of the sample.

The germline V gene encodes CDR1 SGHVS and CDR2 FQNEAQ. Trimming leaves V shorter by 0 bases and J shorter by 12 bases, with the junction holding 18 bases beyond the gene matches. The CDR3 numbers 20 residues from cysteine through phenylalanine. This entry keeps only the CDR3 DNA: 60 bases, framed from base 1. Remarks on this clone: Its antigen specificity is not known. Base qualities are not at hand, and no much larger clone is one base apart.

The TCR was taken from a person between 18 and 60 years old who received the Ad26.COV2.S COVID-19 vaccine or a placebo. The V gene is TRBV7-8 and the J gene is TRBJ2-1; 15 bases in the middle match TRBD2. The input for sequencing was peripheral blood, taken in a trial of Ad26.COV2.S vaccine versus placebo. The nucleotide sequence is given as TGTGCCAGCAGCTTAGCCCGACCGGGACTAGCGGGAGGCCAAGAGTGGGGGCAGTTCTTC. Translated, it gives CASSLARPGLAGGQEWGQFF.